Here is one T cell receptor beta chain with its context. The sample holds a few counts of this clonotype. Its antigen is not yet known. No clone much larger than this one lies a single base away; base qualities are absent. The germline V gene encodes CDR1 SGHTA and CDR2 FQGNSA. V is trimmed back by 3 bases and J by 2 bases, and the junction contains 3 bases that no gene match accounts for. Including cysteine and phenylalanine, the CDR3 has 16 amino acids. This entry keeps only the CDR3 DNA: 48 bases, framed from base 1. This sample is part of a study of early T cells in non-severe SARS-CoV-2 infection (dated by TCRdb to about 2021). In the study overall: Bulk RNA from unsorted whole blood was used for TCR sequencing, so alpha and beta chains could not be paired.

The library came from 5' RACE. TCRdb shows the sequencer as NextSeq 500. In the TCR library protocol, unique molecular identifiers were attached to individual cDNA molecules to correct for PCR bias and sequencing error. Sequencing covered both TCR alpha and beta chains, and within each sample the abundances of alpha and beta sequences were tightly co-correlated. The authors' pipeline ran thus. Decombinator V4 was used to perform V gene, J gene and CDR3 annotation of TCR sequences. TCRs were defined as expanded if a significant change between any two time points was detected under a Poisson model with p below 0.0001. TCR abundances were normalised to the total number of TCRs sequenced in each sample and reported as counts per million. TRAV1-2 paired with TRAJ12, TRAJ20 or TRAJ33 defined MAIT TCRs, while TRAV10 paired with TRAJ18 defined iNKT TCRs. VDJdb, accessed 1 November 2021, was searched for CMV, EBV and SARS-CoV-2 annotated TCRs, with TCRs annotated for multiple antigens excluded. Using fastp at Q25 and MiXCR, TCRdb reprocessed the public reads and kept productive beta chains. CDR3 protein duplicates are merged, each entry listing the most common genes and DNA. The V and J calls were determined by TCRdb, not by the authors. The sample records approximately 97,000 distinct CDR3 sequences, 8% to 13% of which are singletons. Together, the top ten hold around 4.3% of the sample.

This was a case-control study nested in a cohort of healthcare workers in London, UK, who had nasopharyngeal swab PCR tests and blood samples taken every week. Healthcare workers were recruited between 23 and 31 March 2020, during the week of the UK lockdown, and were followed weekly for up to about 15 weeks. Paper-wide results and their limitations: VDJdb matching was skewed toward anti-spike CD8 responses, so virus-specific expansions were likely underestimated and private and CD4 specificities were missed.

Recombination linked TRBV7-2 to TRBJ2-1; TRBD2 fits 11 bases in the junction. The sample here was whole blood, taken at baseline. The clonotype was recovered from an adult who was a healthcare worker with PCR-confirmed SARS-CoV-2 infection or an uninfected control (not recorded which). The sequenced DNA is TGTGCCAGCAGCTTCCTAGCGGGAGGAACCTACAATGAGCAGTTCTTC. This is translated as CASSFLAGGTYNEQFF. The variable domain in full, with residues beyond the CDR3 obtained from the reference TRBV7-2 and TRBJ2-1 genes, is GAGVSQSPSNKVTEKGKDVELRCDPISGHTALYWYRQSLGQGLEFLIYFQGNSAPDKSGLPSDRFSAERTGGSVSTLTIQRTQQEDSAVYLCASSFLAGGTYNEQFFGPGTRLTVL.